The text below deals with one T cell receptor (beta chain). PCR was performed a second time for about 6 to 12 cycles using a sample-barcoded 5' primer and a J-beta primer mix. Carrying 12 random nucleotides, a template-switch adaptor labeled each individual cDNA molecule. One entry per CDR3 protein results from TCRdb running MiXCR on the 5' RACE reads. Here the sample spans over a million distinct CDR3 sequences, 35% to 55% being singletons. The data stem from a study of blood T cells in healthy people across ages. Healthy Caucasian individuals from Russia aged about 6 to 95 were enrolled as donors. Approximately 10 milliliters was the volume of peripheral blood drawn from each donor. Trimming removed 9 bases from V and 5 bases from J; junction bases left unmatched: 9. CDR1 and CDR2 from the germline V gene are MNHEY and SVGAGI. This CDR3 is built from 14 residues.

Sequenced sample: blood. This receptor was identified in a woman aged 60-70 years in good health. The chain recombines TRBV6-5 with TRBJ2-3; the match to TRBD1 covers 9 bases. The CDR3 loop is CASRGDRALDTQYF. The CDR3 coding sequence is TGTGCCAGTCGGGGGGACAGGGCCTTAGATACGCAGTATTTT.